The 28 T cell receptor beta chains in this list originate from one sample, sequenced in a study of naive and memory T cell subsets. Both TRBC1 and TRBC2 were covered by a beta constant-region primer of two equimolar oligonucleotides. Ligated cDNA was amplified by four rounds of PCR with nested alpha and beta constant-region primers and SP2. TCRdb reprocessed the UMI-ligation and nested PCR reads via MiXCR and lists one record per CDR3 protein. There are about 120,000 distinct CDR3 sequences in the sample; about 36% occur only once, and about 0.85% lies in the top ten. Sequencing was carried out using central memory CD4+ T cells from blood. The receptors shown here come from a human donor in good health.

Worth noting for this clonotype: Possible read error: a much larger clone is one base away. The J gene is TRBJ2-1, the V gene TRBV29-1; D may be TRBD2 (5 bases). The CDR3 consists of 13 residues. CDR1 and CDR2 from the germline V gene are SQVTM and ANQGSEA. The CDR3 sequence: CSVEKAAGYEQIF. CDR3 coding DNA: TGCAGCGTTGAAAAGGCGGCGGGCTATGAGCAGATCTTC.

Only a few counts were recorded for this clonotype. J is TRBJ2-1 and V is TRBV20-1, with TRBD2 matching over 16 bases. Looked up from germline, CDR1 is DFQATT and CDR2 is SNEGSKA (reference sequence). The V gene end was trimmed by 3 bases and the J gene end by 16 bases; junction bases not matched to a gene: 6. The CDR3 is 13 residues long. The DNA of the CDR3 is TGCAGTGCTAGGGGACTAGCGGGAGGGGGAACTTTCTTC. Encoded protein: CSARGLAGGGTFF.

The V call is TRBV18, the J call TRBJ2-5, with D hard to call. The CDR3 has 15 amino acids. V shed 2 bases and J shed 3 bases, with 13 bases lying between them. CDR1 is KGHSH and CDR2 is LQKENI in the germline V gene. CDR3 in amino acids: CASSPGPRREETQYF. Written as DNA, the CDR3 is TGTGCCAGCTCACCAGGCCCCCGTCGGGAAGAGACCCAGTACTTC.

The V call is TRBV7-8, the J call TRBJ1-5; the D is unclear. Trimming pared 6 bases from V and 2 bases from J, leaving 14 bases between. The germline CDR1 and CDR2 sequences are SGHVS and FQNEAQ. The CDR3 runs 15 residues. The CDR3 loop is CASSFESAGNQPQHF. The CDR3 nucleotides read TGTGCCAGCAGTTTCGAGAGCGCAGGCAATCAGCCCCAGCATTTT.

The chain has TRBV6-1 and TRBJ1-5; D gene uncertain. Germline loops: CDR1 MNHNS, CDR2 SASEGT. The CDR3 length is 13 residues. The V gene lost 3 bases and the J gene lost 3 bases, with 6 bases spanning the gap. CDR3 sequence reads: CASSDLYNQPQHF. The CDR3 nucleotides read TGTGCCAGCAGTGACCTTTACAATCAGCCCCAGCATTTT.

For the CDR3, the DNA is TGTGCCACCAGTGATGTCGGGTTTCGAACCCCCGGGGAGCTGTTTTTT. It translates to CATSDVGFRTPGELFF. This chain joins TRBV24-1 and TRBJ2-2; D ambiguous. Trimming took off 3 bases at V and 6 bases at J, with 16 bases between the two ends. The germline V gene encodes CDR1 KGHDR and CDR2 SFDVKD. The CDR3 contains 16 residues.

The V call is TRBV2, the J call TRBJ2-1; the match to TRBD2 covers 9 bases. The V gene end was trimmed by 6 bases and the J gene end by 6 bases; junction bases not matched to a gene: 9. CDR1 and CDR2 (germline): SNHLY, FYNNEI. This CDR3 has 15 residues. CDR3 in DNA: TGTGCCAGCAGGCTTGGGACTAGCAGAATCAATGAGCAGTTCTTC. Translated: CASRLGTSRINEQFF.

V gene TRBV28 combines with J gene TRBJ2-3; D remains ambiguous. V was pared by 4 bases and J by 1 base, with 18 bases between. Germline V gene sequence: CDR1 MDHEN, CDR2 SYDVKM. This CDR3 has 17 amino acids. DNA for the CDR3: TGTGCCAGCAGTTCCACATTTAGTGTGTTAGGCACAGATACGCAGTATTTT. Residues: CASSSTFSVLGTDTQYF.

The J gene is TRBJ2-3, the V gene TRBV28; 8 bases fit TRBD1. The CDR3 has 14 amino acids. Germline V gene data show CDR1 as MDHEN and CDR2 as SYDVKM. J was trimmed by 3 bases and V by 6 bases; bases with no gene match: 5. CDR3: CASRGTGRTDTQYF. CDR3 in DNA: TGTGCCAGCAGAGGGACAGGAAGGACAGATACGCAGTATTTT.

This clonotype came up a few times. V gene TRBV19 combines with J gene TRBJ1-1; D is uncertain. The V gene lost 7 bases and the J gene lost 1 base, with 13 bases spanning the gap. The germline V gene encodes CDR1 LNHDA and CDR2 SQIVND (reference sequence). The length of the CDR3 is 14 residues. The DNA for the CDR3 is TGTGCCAGTAACTCCGGGAGGCCGAACACTGAAGCTTTCTTT. Encoded protein: CASNSGRPNTEAFF. The variable domain in full, completed from reference TRBV19 and TRBJ1-1, reads DGGITQSPKYLFRKEGQNVTLSCEQNLNHDAMYWYRQDPGQGLRLIYYSQIVNDFQKGDIAEGYSVSREKKESFPLTVTSAQKNPTAFYLCASNSGRPNTEAFFGQGTRLTVV.

The gene calls are TRBV2 and TRBJ1-1; D might be TRBD1 (5 bases). V was cut by 1 base and J by 4 bases, with 10 bases left in between. Germline V gene sequence: CDR1 SNHLY, CDR2 FYNNEI. The CDR3 is 14 residues long. The CDR3 loop reads CASSEEGRGTEAFF. The CDR3 region has the DNA TGTGCCAGCAGTGAAGAGGGGCGCGGCACTGAAGCTTTCTTT.

V and J are TRBV6-2 or TRBV6-3 and TRBJ2-1; 10 nucleotides align to TRBD2. In germline, CDR1 is MNHEY, CDR2 SVGEGT. The CDR3 runs to 16 residues. J gave up 8 bases and V 6 bases, and 13 bases lay outside the gene matches. CDR3 sequence (DNA): TGTGCCAGCAGAATAGCGGGGGGACTTTATAGCGATGAGCAGTTCTTC. This codes for CASRIAGGLYSDEQFF.

Only a few counts were recorded for this clonotype. This chain links TRBV12-3 or TRBV12-4 with TRBJ1-5; D might be TRBD1 (5 bases). V lost 5 bases, J lost 3 bases, and 8 bases lay in between. The CDR3 has 13 amino acids. The CDR3 coding sequence is TGTGCCAGCAGTACAGGTTTCAATCAGCCCCAGCATTTT. Its protein is CASSTGFNQPQHF.

V is TRBV12-3 or TRBV12-4 and J is TRBJ1-5, with D possibly TRBD1 on 5 matching bases. V gave up 3 bases and J gave up 6 bases, with 9 bases separating them. The CDR3 has 13 amino acids. CDR3 nucleotide sequence: TGTGCCAGCAGTTTGGGGGGAGGTCAGCCCCAGCATTTT. This translates into CASSLGGGQPQHF.

This chain uses TRBV27 with TRBJ2-7, with D possibly TRBD1 on 5 matching bases. Germline V gene data show CDR1 as MNHEY and CDR2 as SMNVEV (reference sequence). The V end lost 7 bases, the J end lost 2 bases, and 12 bases lay between the germline ends. The CDR3 spans 13 residues. Here the CDR3 DNA reads TGTGCCAGCATCGGTCAGGGTGCCTACGAGCAGTACTTC. It specifies CASIGQGAYEQYF.

This rearrangement joins TRBV3-1 to TRBJ2-1; TRBD2 aligns across 12 bases. V dropped 7 bases and J dropped 9; count of bases not matched to a gene: 10. The CDR3 length is 15 residues. Germline CDR1 LGHDT, CDR2 YNNKEL (reference sequence). The CDR3 nucleotides read TGTGCCAGCACCGAGACTAGCGGGAGATCTGGTGAGCAGTTCTTC. Protein: CASTETSGRSGEQFF.

In its sample, this clonotype was seen a few times. The J gene is TRBJ1-4, the V gene TRBV20-1, with D possibly matching TRBD1 (5 bases). With 8 bases removed from V and 8 bases from J, the gap between germline ends came to 15 bases. This CDR3 has 12 residues. CDR1 and CDR2 (germline): DFQATT, SNEGSKA (reference sequence). CDR3 coding DNA: TGCAGTACCACCCTAAGGGGCGAAAAACTGTTTTTT. This encodes CSTTLRGEKLFF.

J is TRBJ1-5 and V is TRBV3-1; D is unclear. Trimming removed 0 bases from V and 8 bases from J, with 14 bases in between. The CDR3 spans 15 residues. The germline V gene encodes CDR1 LGHDT and CDR2 YNNKEL (reference sequence). In DNA, the CDR3 is TGTGCCAGCAGCCAAGAGAGCGGGGTGAGGAAGCCCCAGCATTTT. Encoded protein: CASSQESGVRKPQHF.

The V call is TRBV29-1, the J call TRBJ1-3; no reliable D call. Germline V CDR1 and CDR2: SQVTM, ANQGSEA. Trimming removed 4 bases from V and 0 bases from J, with 7 bases in between. The length of the CDR3 is 13 residues. The DNA for the CDR3 is TGCAGCGTTGCGCGTGACTCTGGAAACACCATATATTTT. The encoded protein is CSVARDSGNTIYF.

This clonotype occurred a few times. The chain is built from TRBV11-2 and TRBJ1-1, with D hard to call. Germline CDR1 SGHAT, CDR2 FQNNGV. V was trimmed by 5 bases and J by 5 bases, leaving 15 bases between them. The CDR3 loop spans 14 amino acids. This chain's CDR3 is CASSPVPEETEAFF. CDR3 nucleotides: TGTGCCAGCAGCCCTGTCCCGGAAGAGACTGAAGCTTTCTTT. The complete variable domain, with remaining parts taken from reference TRBV11-2 and TRBJ1-1, reads EAGVAQSPRYKIIEKRQSVAFWCNPISGHATLYWYQQILGQGPKLLIQFQNNGVVDDSQLPKDRFSAERLKGVDSTLKIQPAKLEDSAVYLCASSPVPEETEAFFGQGTRLTVV.

This clonotype was picked up a small number of times. The chain employs TRBV12-3 or TRBV12-4 and TRBJ1-1; no reliable D call. This CDR3 region has 12 residues. The V end lost 5 bases, the J end lost 8 bases, and 12 bases lay between the germline ends. CDR3 in DNA: TGTGCCAGCAGTCCCCACGGGTTGGAAGCTTTCTTT. Translated, it gives CASSPHGLEAFF.

V usage is TRBV11-3 and J usage is TRBJ2-7, with D tentatively TRBD1 (6 bases). Germline assignment: CDR1 SGHNT and CDR2 YENEEA. Trimming shortened V by 5 bases and J by 2 bases, and 13 bases separated the two germline ends. The CDR3 extends over 14 amino acids. This CDR3 is CASSPGAETYEQYF. CDR3 nucleotide sequence: TGTGCCAGCAGCCCAGGGGCGGAAACCTACGAGCAGTACTTC.

In this sample, this clonotype turned up a few times. This sequence joins TRBV7-2 and TRBJ2-5, with D possibly being TRBD2 (5 bases). The CDR3 has 13 amino acids. CDR1 and CDR2 from the germline V gene are SGHTA and FQGNSA. The V gene lost 5 bases and the J gene lost 5 bases, with 12 bases spanning the gap. The CDR3 nucleotides read TGTGCCAGCAGCCCGAGAAGGAGGGAGACCCAGTACTTC. As protein: CASSPRRRETQYF.

V is TRBV28 and J is TRBJ2-5; D is perhaps TRBD1 or TRBD2 (5 bases each). The CDR3 spans 15 residues. V was pared by 2 bases and J by 3 bases, with 13 bases between. Germline V gene lookup returns CDR1 MDHEN and CDR2 SYDVKM. CDR3 nucleotide sequence: TGTGCCAGCAGTTTAGGGTTAAGAGGGGAAGAGACCCAGTACTTC. Protein: CASSLGLRGEETQYF.

The J gene is TRBJ2-1, the V gene TRBV6-1, with D tentatively TRBD2 (6 bases). The CDR3 is made up of 13 amino acids. The germline V gene has CDR1 MNHNS and CDR2 SASEGT. V was cut by 4 bases and J by 7 bases, with 11 bases left in between. The CDR3 DNA follows: TGTGCCAGCAGTGTGACTAGTGGTAATGAGCAGTTCTTC. It translates to CASSVTSGNEQFF.

V gene TRBV20-1 combines with J gene TRBJ2-7; 8 positions agree with TRBD2. The ends lost 6 bases at V and 6 bases at J; junction bases unmatched: 13. Germline lookup yields CDR1 DFQATT and CDR2 SNEGSKA (reference sequence). This CDR3 region has 14 residues. The CDR3 protein is CSAAGTRAFSEQYF. For the CDR3, the DNA is TGCAGTGCAGCCGGGACTAGGGCTTTTTCCGAGCAGTACTTC.

The chain recombines TRBV28 with TRBJ2-2, with D unclear. This CDR3 comprises 11 residues. Deletions cut 7 bases from V and 6 bases from J, with 6 bases between. Germline V gives CDR1 MDHEN, CDR2 SYDVKM. CDR3 coding DNA: TGTGCCAGCACCTCTCCCGGGGAGCTGTTTTTT. It translates to CASTSPGELFF.

The gene calls are TRBV28 and TRBJ1-5; tentatively, D is TRBD1 (6 bases). Germline lookup yields CDR1 MDHEN and CDR2 SYDVKM. This CDR3 region has 17 residues. Trimming removed 4 bases from V and 4 bases from J, with 20 bases in between. The CDR3 protein is CASSYSRTGTSNQPQHF. The CDR3 nucleotides are TGTGCCAGCAGTTACTCCAGGACCGGGACAAGTAATCAGCCCCAGCATTTT.